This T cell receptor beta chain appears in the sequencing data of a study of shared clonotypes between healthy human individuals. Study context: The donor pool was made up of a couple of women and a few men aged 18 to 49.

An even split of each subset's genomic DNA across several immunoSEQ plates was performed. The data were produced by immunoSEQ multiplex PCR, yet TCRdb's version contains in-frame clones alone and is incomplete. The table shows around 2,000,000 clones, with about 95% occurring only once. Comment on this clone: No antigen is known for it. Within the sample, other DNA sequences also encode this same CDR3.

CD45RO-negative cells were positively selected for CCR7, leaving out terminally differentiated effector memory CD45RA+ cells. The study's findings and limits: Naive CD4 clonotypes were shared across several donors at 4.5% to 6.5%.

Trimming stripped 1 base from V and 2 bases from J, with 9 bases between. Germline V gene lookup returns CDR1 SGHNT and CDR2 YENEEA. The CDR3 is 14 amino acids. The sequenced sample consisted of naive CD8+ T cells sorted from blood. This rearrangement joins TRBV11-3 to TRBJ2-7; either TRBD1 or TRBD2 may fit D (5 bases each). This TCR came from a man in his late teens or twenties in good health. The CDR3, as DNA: TGTGCCAGCAGCTTAGGAGGGGAAGCCTACGAGCAGTACTTC. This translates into CASSLGGEAYEQYF. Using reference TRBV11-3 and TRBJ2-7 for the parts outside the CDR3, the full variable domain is EAGVVQSPRYKIIEKKQPVAFWCNPISGHNTLYWYLQNLGQGPELLIRYENEEAVDDSQLPKDRFSAERLKGVDSTLKIQPAELGDSAVYLCASSLGGEAYEQYFGPGTRLTVT.